Listed below are T cell receptor beta chains from one sample, sequenced in a study of CD8+CD57+ T cells in acquired aplastic anemia. MiXCR, applied by TCRdb to the reads, yields one record per CDR3 protein. This table holds around 180,000 distinct CDR3 sequences, around 50% found once. What was sequenced was sorted CD4+, CD8+, or CD8+CD57+ T cells (not recorded which) from PBMCs. The source of these receptors is a human donor with aplastic anemia. The CDR3 runs from the conserved cysteine through the conserved F or W. The D gene is left open where the match is weak. The size field is filled for only some rows; it gives once, few, many or a size class.

d_call,j_call,cdr3_length,v_call,clone_size,cdr3_nt,cdr3_aa
TRBD2,TRBJ2-5,16,TRBV7-3,.,TGTGCCAGCAGCCCGTCCGCAGGCGGGGGGAGGGAGACCCAGTACTTC,CASSPSAGGGRETQYF
.,TRBJ1-6,13,TRBV10-3,few,TGTGCCGCCCGGGGGACACCCGATTCACCCCTCCACTTT,CAARGTPDSPLHF
.,TRBJ2-3,14,TRBV2,.,TGTGCCAGCAGCCAAGCGGTGGATTCGGATACGCAGTATTTT,CASSQAVDSDTQYF
.,TRBJ2-7,14,TRBV20-1,.,TGCAGTGCTAAGATCCGCGGGGTGAGGAACGAGCAGTACTTC,CSAKIRGVRNEQYF
.,TRBJ1-1,16,TRBV18,.,TGTGCCAGCTCACCACCTGCGGGGGCGATGAACACTGAAGCTTTCTTT,CASSPPAGAMNTEAFF
.,TRBJ1-2,12,TRBV9,.,TGTGCCAGCAGTTTGGACGTGGGAGGCTACACCTTC,CASSLDVGGYTF
.,TRBJ1-2,12,TRBV5-4,.,TGTGCCAGCACCAACTTGGGCGGCGGCTACACCTTC,CASTNLGGGYTF
.,TRBJ2-7,15,TRBV29-1,many,TGCAGCGTCGCTACCCCAGGACAGAGCTCCTACGAGCAGTACTTC,CSVATPGQSSYEQYF
.,TRBJ1-4,13,TRBV3-1,few,TGTGCCAGCAGCCAAGTGTCTAACGGAAAACTGTTTTTT,CASSQVSNGKLFF
TRBD1,TRBJ2-7,14,TRBV15,.,TGTGCCACTTCACCGACAGGGCAGGGAGAGGAGCAGTACTTC,CATSPTGQGEEQYF
.,TRBJ2-2,15,TRBV30,.,TGTGCCTGGAGTGTTAGGAGTCAAGACACCGGGGAGCTGTTTTTT,CAWSVRSQDTGELFF
TRBD1,TRBJ1-5,15,TRBV20-1,many,TGCAGTGCTAGACTTCCGGGACAGCACAATCAGCCCCAGCATTTT,CSARLPGQHNQPQHF
.,TRBJ1-1,16,TRBV19,many,TGTGCCAGTAGTTTGGGGTATCGGGAGGTGAACACTGAAGCTTTCTTT,CASSLGYREVNTEAFF
.,TRBJ1-5,16,TRBV10-3,.,TGTGCCATCAGTGAGTCGCTCAGGATTAGCAATCAGCCCCAGCATTTT,CAISESLRISNQPQHF
.,TRBJ1-2,16,TRBV19,.,TGTGCCAGTAGTATCCCTGTCGTCAGTGCCCGCTATGGCTACACCTTC,CASSIPVVSARYGYTF
TRBD1,TRBJ1-6,16,TRBV5-6,.,TGTGCCAGCAGCTTGGACAGGGGCACGGTTCGTTCACCCCTCCACTTT,CASSLDRGTVRSPLHF
TRBD1,TRBJ1-5,17,TRBV7-2,many,TGTGCCAGCAGCTTAAATTTCGCCAACAGGGGGAATCAGCCCCAGCATTTT,CASSLNFANRGNQPQHF
TRBD1,TRBJ2-3,15,TRBV19,.,TGTGCCAGTAGTTACCGGGACAGGGCAGGAGATACGCAGTATTTT,CASSYRDRAGDTQYF
TRBD1,TRBJ1-2,17,TRBV6-1,few,TGTGCCAGCAATGTTGGTGTTCTGGGACAGGGGGCTGGTGGCTACACCTTC,CASNVGVLGQGAGGYTF
.,TRBJ1-1,16,TRBV10-1,.,TGCGCCAGCAGTGAGTCGGGCCTGGGTTCAGGCACTGAAGCTTTCTTT,CASSESGLGSGTEAFF
.,TRBJ1-5,15,TRBV20-1,.,TGCAGTGCTAGACCTACCTCAAGCGGCAATCAGCCCCAGCATTTT,CSARPTSSGNQPQHF
.,TRBJ2-5,12,TRBV7-6,few,TGTGCCAGCAGCCCCGAGGGGGAGACCCAGTACTTC,CASSPEGETQYF
.,TRBJ2-2,16,TRBV10-2,.,TGCGCCAGTCAACTCACAGGTTTGAAGAACACCGGGGAGCTGTTTTTT,CASQLTGLKNTGELFF
.,TRBJ1-2,13,TRBV9,many,TGTGCCAGCAGCGTAGACAGCAACTATGGCTACACCTTC,CASSVDSNYGYTF
TRBD2,TRBJ2-2,18,TRBV14,few,TGTGCCAGCAGCCCCCGACTAGCGGGGGGGTCCAACACCGGGGAGCTGTTTTTT,CASSPRLAGGSNTGELFF
.,TRBJ2-7,13,TRBV7-2,few,TGTGCCAGCAGCTTAGGGGAGGCATACGAGCAGTACTTC,CASSLGEAYEQYF
.,TRBJ2-3,11,TRBV19,many,TGTGCCAGTAGTCGGTCGGGTACGCAGTATTTT,CASSRSGTQYF
TRBD1,TRBJ1-4,14,TRBV19,few,TGTGCCAGTAGTACGGACAGGCCTAATGAAAAACTGTTTTTT,CASSTDRPNEKLFF
.,TRBJ1-5,15,TRBV2,many,TGTGCCAGCAGCGCAGGGATTTATAGCAATCAGCCCCAGCATTTT,CASSAGIYSNQPQHF
.,TRBJ2-1,12,TRBV20-1,.,TGCAGTGCTAGCTCGGCCATCAATGAGCAGTTCTTC,CSASSAINEQFF
TRBD1,TRBJ2-1,16,TRBV24-1,.,TGTGCCACCAGTGATCCGGACAGGGGTACGTACAATGAGCAGTTCTTC,CATSDPDRGTYNEQFF
.,TRBJ2-5,16,TRBV7-3,.,TGTGCCAGCAGCTCTAACGGAGGACATCTTCGGGAGACCCAGTACTTC,CASSSNGGHLRETQYF
.,TRBJ2-3,13,TRBV27,.,TGTGCCAGCAGCATATTACCCTCAAGGACGCAGTATTTT,CASSILPSRTQYF
TRBD2,TRBJ2-7,14,TRBV15,once,TGTGCCACCAGCAGAGATCTAGGGAGGGACGAGCAGTACTTC,CATSRDLGRDEQYF
.,TRBJ1-4,15,TRBV2,many,TGTGCCAGCAGTGCCCAACAGGGTACGGGCGAAAAACTGTTTTTT,CASSAQQGTGEKLFF
.,TRBJ1-1,15,TRBV20-1,many,TGCAGTGCTAGAGATGTAAAAGGGGACTTAAGTGAAGCTTTCTTT,CSARDVKGDLSEAFF
TRBD1,TRBJ2-1,13,TRBV15,.,TGTGCCACCAGCACTGACAGGGGGAATGAGCAGTTCTTC,CATSTDRGNEQFF
.,TRBJ2-3,14,TRBV5-1,.,TGCGCCAGCAGCTGGGGGATGAGCGCAGATACGCAGTATTTT,CASSWGMSADTQYF
TRBD1,TRBJ2-7,14,TRBV2,few,TGTGCCAGCAGCGGACAGGGGGCCGGCTACGAGCAGTACTTC,CASSGQGAGYEQYF
.,TRBJ2-2,15,TRBV10-3,.,TGTGCCATCAGTGAATCCCCCGTCGGCACCGAGGAGCTGTTTTTT,CAISESPVGTEELFF
.,TRBJ2-7,14,TRBV14,medium-sized,TGTGCCAGCAGCCTCGGTACTACGACCTACGAGCAGTACTTC,CASSLGTTTYEQYF
.,TRBJ2-3,13,TRBV30,few,TGTGCCTGGCGGGGACCGCCTTTTAATACGCAGTATTTT,CAWRGPPFNTQYF
TRBD2,TRBJ2-1,14,TRBV6-2/TRBV6-3,.,TGTGCCAGCAACCTAGCGGGGGGGCGCAATGAGCAGTTCTTC,CASNLAGGRNEQFF
TRBD1,TRBJ2-7,11,TRBV2,.,TGTGCCAGTGAGGGGGCATCCGAGCAGTACTTC,CASEGASEQYF
.,TRBJ1-2,13,TRBV7-9,many,TGTGCCAGCAGCTTTGGTGGGAGCTATGGCTACACCTTC,CASSFGGSYGYTF
.,TRBJ1-2,11,TRBV20-1,few,TGCAGTGCTAACGGGGGTTATGGCTACACCTTC,CSANGGYGYTF
.,TRBJ2-2,13,TRBV29-1,.,TGCAGCGTCCAGGACAGCTACACCGGGGAGCTGCTTTTT,CSVQDSYTGELLF
TRBD1,TRBJ1-1,13,TRBV20-1,.,TGCAGTGCAAGACAGGGCCCGCGAGAAGAAGCTTTCTTT,CSARQGPREEAFF
.,TRBJ1-4,13,TRBV7-9,.,TGTGCCAGCAGTCCCGATACTAATGAAAAACTGTTTTTT,CASSPDTNEKLFF
TRBD2,TRBJ2-3,17,TRBV20-1,.,TGCAGTGCTAGGGATGACCTCGAGCGGGGGGGCCCAGATACGCAGTGTTTT,CSARDDLERGGPDTQCF
.,TRBJ2-3,14,TRBV19,.,TGTGCCAGTAGTACACAGGGCCTCACAGATACGCAGTATTTT,CASSTQGLTDTQYF
.,TRBJ1-6,14,TRBV19,few,TGTGCCAGTAGTATACGGGACCTCAATTCACCCCTCCACTTT,CASSIRDLNSPLHF
TRBD2,TRBJ2-7,19,TRBV11-2,.,TGTGCCAGCAGCTCGCAAAAGACAGATAAGCGGGGACGGGGCTACGAGCAGTACTTC,CASSSQKTDKRGRGYEQYF